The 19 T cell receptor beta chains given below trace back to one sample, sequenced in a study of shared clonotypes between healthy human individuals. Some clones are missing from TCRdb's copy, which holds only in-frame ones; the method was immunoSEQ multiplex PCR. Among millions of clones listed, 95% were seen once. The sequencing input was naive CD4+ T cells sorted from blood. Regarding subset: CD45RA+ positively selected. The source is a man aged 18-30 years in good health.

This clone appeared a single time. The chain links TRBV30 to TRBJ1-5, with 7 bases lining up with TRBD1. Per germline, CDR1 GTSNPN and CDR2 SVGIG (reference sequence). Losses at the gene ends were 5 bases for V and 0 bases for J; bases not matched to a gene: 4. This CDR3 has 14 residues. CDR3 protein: CAWDRADSNQPQHF. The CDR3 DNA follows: TGTGCCTGGGACAGGGCCGATAGCAATCAGCCCCAGCATTTT. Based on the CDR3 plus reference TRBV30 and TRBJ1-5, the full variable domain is SQTIHQWPATLVQPVGSPLSLECTVEGTSNPNLYWYRQAAGRGLQLLFYSVGIGQISSEVPQNLSASRPQDRQFILSSKKLLLSDSGFYLCAWDRADSNQPQHFGDGTRLSIL.

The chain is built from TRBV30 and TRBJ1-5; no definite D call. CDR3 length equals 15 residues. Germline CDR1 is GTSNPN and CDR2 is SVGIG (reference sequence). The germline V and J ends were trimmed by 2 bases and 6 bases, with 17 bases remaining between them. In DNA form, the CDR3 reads TGTGCCTGGAGTCCTTCGTGGGGTCCGATTCAGCCCCAGCATTTT. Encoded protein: CAWSPSWGPIQPQHF.

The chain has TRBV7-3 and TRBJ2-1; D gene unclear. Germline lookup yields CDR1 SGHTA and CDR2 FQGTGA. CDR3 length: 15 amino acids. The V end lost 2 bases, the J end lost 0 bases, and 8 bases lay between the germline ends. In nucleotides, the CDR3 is TGTGCCAGCAGCTTAGACATTAGCTCCTACAATGAGCAGTTCTTC. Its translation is CASSLDISSYNEQFF.

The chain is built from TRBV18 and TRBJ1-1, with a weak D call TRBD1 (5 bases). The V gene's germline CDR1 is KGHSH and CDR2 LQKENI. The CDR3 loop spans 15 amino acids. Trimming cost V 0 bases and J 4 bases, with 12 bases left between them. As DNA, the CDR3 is TGTGCCAGCTCACCACCCCCCGGGGGTAGCACTGAAGCTTTCTTT. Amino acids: CASSPPPGGSTEAFF.

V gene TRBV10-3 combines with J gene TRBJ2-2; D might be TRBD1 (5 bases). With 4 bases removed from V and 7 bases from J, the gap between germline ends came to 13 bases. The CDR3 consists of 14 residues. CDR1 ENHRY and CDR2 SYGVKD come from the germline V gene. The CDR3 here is CAISGIGADGELFF. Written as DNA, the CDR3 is TGTGCCATCAGTGGGATTGGGGCAGACGGGGAGCTGTTTTTT.

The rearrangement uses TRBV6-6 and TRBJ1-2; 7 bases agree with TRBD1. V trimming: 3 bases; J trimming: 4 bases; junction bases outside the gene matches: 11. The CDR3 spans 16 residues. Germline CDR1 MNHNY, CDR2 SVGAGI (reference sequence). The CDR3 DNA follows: TGTGCCAGCAGTTATCCGACAGGGAGGGGCGGCTATGGCTACACCTTC. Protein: CASSYPTGRGGYGYTF.

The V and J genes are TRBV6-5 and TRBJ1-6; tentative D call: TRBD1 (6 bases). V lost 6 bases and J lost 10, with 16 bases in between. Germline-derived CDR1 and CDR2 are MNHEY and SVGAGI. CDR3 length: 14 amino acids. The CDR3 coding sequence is TGTGCCAGCAGGAGGGCAGGGGATCGATCACCCCTCCACTTT. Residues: CASRRAGDRSPLHF.

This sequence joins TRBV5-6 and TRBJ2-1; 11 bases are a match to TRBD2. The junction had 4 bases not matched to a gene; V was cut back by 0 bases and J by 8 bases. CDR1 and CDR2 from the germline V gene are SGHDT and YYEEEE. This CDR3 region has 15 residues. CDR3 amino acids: CASSLEGLAVHEQFF. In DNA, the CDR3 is TGTGCCAGCAGCTTGGAGGGACTAGCGGTTCATGAGCAGTTCTTC.

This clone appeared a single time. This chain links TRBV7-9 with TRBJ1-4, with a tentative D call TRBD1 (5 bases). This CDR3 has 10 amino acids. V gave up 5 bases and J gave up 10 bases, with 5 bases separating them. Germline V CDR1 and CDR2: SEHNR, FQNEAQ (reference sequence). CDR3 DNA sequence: TGTGCCAGCAGCGGGACAAAACTGTTTTTT. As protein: CASSGTKLFF.

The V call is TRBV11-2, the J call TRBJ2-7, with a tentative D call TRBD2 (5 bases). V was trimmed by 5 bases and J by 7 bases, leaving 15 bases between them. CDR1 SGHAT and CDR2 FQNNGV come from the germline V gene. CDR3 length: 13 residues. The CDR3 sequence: CASSRSVGREQYF. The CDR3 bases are TGTGCCAGCAGCCGTAGCGTAGGGCGGGAGCAGTACTTC.

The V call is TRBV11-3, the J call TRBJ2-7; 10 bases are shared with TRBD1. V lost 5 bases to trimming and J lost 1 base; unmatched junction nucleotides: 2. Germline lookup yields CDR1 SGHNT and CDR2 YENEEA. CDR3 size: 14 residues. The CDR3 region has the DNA TGTGCCAGCAGCGGGGGACAGGGGTCCTACGAGCAGTACTTC. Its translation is CASSGGQGSYEQYF.

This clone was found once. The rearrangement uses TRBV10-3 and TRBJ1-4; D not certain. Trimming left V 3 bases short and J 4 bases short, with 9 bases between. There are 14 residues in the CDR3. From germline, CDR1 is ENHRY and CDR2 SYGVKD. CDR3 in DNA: TGTGCCATCAGTGAACGGCAGGTTAATGAAAAACTGTTTTTT. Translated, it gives CAISERQVNEKLFF.

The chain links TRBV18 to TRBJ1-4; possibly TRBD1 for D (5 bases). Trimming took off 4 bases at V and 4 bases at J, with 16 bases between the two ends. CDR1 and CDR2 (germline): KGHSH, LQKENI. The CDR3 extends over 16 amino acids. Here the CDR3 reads CASSRAPGTGNEKLFF. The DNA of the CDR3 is TGTGCCAGCTCACGAGCCCCCGGGACGGGTAATGAAAAACTGTTTTTT.

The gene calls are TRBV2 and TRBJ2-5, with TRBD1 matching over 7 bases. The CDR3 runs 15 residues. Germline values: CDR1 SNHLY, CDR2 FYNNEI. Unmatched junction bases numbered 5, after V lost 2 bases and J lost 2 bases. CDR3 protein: CASSERGTDQETQYF. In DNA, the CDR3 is TGTGCCAGCAGTGAAAGAGGGACAGATCAAGAGACCCAGTACTTC.

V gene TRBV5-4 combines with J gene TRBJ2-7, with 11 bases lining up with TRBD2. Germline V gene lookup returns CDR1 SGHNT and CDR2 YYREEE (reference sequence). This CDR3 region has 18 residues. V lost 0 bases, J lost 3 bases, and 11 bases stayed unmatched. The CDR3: CASSLDVSGGAVVYEQYF. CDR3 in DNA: TGTGCCAGCAGCTTGGATGTTAGCGGGGGGGCAGTGGTCTACGAGCAGTACTTC. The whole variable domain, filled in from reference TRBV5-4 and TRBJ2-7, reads ETGVTQSPTHLIKTRGQQVTLRCSSQSGHNTVSWYQQALGQGPQFIFQYYREEENGRGNFPPRFSGLQFPNYSSELNVNALELDDSALYLCASSLDVSGGAVVYEQYFGPGTRLTVT.

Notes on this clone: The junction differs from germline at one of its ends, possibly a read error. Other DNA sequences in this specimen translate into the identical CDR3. In nucleotides, the CDR3 is TGCGCCAGCAGCTTGGCCGGCAACCAGCCCCAGCATTTT. It codes for CASSLAGNQPQHF. The V and J genes are TRBV5-1 and TRBJ1-5; D is unclear. The germline CDR1 and CDR2 sequences are SGHRS and YFSETQ. This CDR3 is built from 13 residues.

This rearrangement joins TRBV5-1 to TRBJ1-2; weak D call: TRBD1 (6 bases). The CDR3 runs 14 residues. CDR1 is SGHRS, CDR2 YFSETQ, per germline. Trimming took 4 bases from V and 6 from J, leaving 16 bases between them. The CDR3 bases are TGCGCCAGCAGCCCAGGGGCCGGGCAGGATGGCTACACCTTC. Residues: CASSPGAGQDGYTF. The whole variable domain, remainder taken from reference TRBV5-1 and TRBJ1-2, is KAGVTQTPRYLIKTRGQQVTLSCSPISGHRSVSWYQQTPGQGLQFLFEYFSETQRNKGNFPGRFSGRQFSNSRSEMNVSTLELGDSALYLCASSPGAGQDGYTFGSGTRLTVV.

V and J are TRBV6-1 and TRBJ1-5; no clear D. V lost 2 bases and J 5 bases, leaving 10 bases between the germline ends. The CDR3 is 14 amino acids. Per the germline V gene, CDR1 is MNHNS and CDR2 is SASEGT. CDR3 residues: CASSERVEYQPQHF. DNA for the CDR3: TGTGCCAGCAGTGAAAGGGTTGAGTATCAGCCCCAGCATTTT.

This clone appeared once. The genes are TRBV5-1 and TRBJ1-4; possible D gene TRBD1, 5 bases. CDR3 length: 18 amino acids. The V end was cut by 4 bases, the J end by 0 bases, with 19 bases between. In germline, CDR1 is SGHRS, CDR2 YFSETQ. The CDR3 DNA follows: TGCGCCAGCAGCCTCCGGGCCCAAGGGGCCCCAACTAATGAAAAACTGTTTTTT. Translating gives CASSLRAQGAPTNEKLFF.